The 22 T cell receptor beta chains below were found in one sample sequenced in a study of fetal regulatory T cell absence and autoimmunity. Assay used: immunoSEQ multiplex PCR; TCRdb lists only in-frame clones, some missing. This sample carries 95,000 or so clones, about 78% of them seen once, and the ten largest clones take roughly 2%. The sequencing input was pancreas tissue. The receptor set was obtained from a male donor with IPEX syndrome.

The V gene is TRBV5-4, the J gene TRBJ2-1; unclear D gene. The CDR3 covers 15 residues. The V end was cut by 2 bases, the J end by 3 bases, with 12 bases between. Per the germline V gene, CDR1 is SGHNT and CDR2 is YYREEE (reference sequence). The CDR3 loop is CASSFGKPRYNEQFF. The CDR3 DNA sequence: TGTGCCAGCAGCTTTGGTAAACCCCGCTACAATGAGCAGTTCTTC.

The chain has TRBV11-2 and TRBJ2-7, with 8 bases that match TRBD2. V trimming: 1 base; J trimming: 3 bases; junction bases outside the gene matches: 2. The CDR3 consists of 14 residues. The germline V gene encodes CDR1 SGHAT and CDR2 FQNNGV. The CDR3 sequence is CASSLVGGGYEQYF. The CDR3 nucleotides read TGTGCCAGCAGCTTAGTCGGGGGGGGCTACGAGCAGTACTTC.

The CDR3 DNA follows: TGTGCCAGCTCACCCCGGACATTTAGTGGCTACACCTTC. Amino acids: CASSPRTFSGYTF. The V gene is TRBV18, the J gene TRBJ1-2; tentatively, D is TRBD1 (5 bases). The CDR3 runs to 13 residues. Germline loops: CDR1 KGHSH, CDR2 LQKENI. With 3 bases removed from V and 7 bases from J, the gap between germline ends came to 12 bases.

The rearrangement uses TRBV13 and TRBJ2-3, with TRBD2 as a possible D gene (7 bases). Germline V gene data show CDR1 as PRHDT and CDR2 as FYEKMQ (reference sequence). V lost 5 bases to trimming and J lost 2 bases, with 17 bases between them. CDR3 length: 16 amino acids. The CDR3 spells CASSETGGRVTDTQYF. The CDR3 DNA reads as TGTGCCAGCAGCGAAACGGGGGGCCGGGTCACAGATACGCAGTATTTT.

The CDR3 protein is CASSVPAIRLAGYYNEQFF. In DNA, the CDR3 is TGTGCCAGCAGCGTCCCAGCAATTCGACTAGCGGGGTACTACAATGAGCAGTTCTTC. The chain recombines TRBV9 with TRBJ2-1; TRBD2 matches at 11 bases. The CDR3 is 19 residues long. Germline-derived CDR1 and CDR2 are SGDLS and YYNGEE. V was clipped by 2 bases and J by 3 bases; unmatched bases: 13.

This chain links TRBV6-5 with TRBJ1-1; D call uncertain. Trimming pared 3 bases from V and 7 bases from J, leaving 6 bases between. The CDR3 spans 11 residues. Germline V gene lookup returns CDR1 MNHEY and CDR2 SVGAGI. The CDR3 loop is CASSYKSEAFF. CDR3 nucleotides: TGTGCCAGCAGTTATAAGAGTGAAGCTTTCTTT.

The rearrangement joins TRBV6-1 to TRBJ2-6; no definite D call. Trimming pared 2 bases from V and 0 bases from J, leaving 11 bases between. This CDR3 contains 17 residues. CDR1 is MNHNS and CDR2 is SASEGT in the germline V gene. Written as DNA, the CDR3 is TGTGCCAGCAGTGAAACTTTACTGCTCTCTGGGGCCAACGTCCTGACTTTC. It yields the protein CASSETLLLSGANVLTF.

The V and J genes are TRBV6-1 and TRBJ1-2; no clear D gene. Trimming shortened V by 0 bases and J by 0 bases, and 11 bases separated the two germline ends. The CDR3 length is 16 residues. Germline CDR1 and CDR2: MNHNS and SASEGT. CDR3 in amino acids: CASSEAWTVPNYGYTF. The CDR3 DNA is TGTGCCAGCAGTGAAGCATGGACGGTTCCTAACTATGGCTACACCTTC.

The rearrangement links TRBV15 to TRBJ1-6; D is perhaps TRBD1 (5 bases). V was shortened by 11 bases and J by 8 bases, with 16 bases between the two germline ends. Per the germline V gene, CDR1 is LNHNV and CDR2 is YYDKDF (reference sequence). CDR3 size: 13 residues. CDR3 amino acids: CAGPGPPHSPLHF. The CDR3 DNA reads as TGTGCCGGGCCGGGACCTCCCCATTCACCCCTCCACTTT.

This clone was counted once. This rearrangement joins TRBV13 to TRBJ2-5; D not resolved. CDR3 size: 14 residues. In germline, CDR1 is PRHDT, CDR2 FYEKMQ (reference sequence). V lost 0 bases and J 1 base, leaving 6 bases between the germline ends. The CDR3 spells CASSLGQLQETQYF. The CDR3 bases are TGTGCCAGCAGCTTAGGGCAGCTCCAAGAGACCCAGTACTTC.

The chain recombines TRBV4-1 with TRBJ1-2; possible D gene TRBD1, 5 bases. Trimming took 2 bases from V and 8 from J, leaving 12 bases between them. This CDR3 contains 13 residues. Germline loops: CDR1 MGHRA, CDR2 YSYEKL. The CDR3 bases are TGCGCCAGCAGCCAAAGTAAAGGGGTAGGCTACACCTTC. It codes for CASSQSKGVGYTF.

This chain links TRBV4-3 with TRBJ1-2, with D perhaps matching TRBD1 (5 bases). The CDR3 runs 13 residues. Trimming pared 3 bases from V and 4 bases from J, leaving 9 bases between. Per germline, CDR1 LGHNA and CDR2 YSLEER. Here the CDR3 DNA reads TGCGCCAGCAGCCAGACAGCTTTCTATGGCTACACCTTC. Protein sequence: CASSQTAFYGYTF.

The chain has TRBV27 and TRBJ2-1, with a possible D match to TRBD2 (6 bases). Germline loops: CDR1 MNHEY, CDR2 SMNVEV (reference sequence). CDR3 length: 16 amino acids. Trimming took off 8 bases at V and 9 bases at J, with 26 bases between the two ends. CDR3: CASGGVRRPFYGEQFF. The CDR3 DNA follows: TGTGCCAGCGGAGGGGTAAGGAGACCCTTTTACGGTGAGCAGTTCTTC.

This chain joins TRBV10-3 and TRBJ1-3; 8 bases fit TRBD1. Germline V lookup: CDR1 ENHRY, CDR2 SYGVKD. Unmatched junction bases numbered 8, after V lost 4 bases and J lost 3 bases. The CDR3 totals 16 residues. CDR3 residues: CAISGGTGGSGNTIYF. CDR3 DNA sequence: TGTGCCATCAGTGGAGGTACAGGGGGAAGTGGAAACACCATATATTTT.

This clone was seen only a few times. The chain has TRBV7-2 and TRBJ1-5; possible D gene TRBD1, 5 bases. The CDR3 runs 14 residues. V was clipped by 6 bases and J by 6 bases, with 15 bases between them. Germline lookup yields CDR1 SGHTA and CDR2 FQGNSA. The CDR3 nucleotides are TGTGCCAGCAGTTCTCCGGGGGTCGTTCAGCCCCAGCATTTT. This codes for CASSSPGVVQPQHF.

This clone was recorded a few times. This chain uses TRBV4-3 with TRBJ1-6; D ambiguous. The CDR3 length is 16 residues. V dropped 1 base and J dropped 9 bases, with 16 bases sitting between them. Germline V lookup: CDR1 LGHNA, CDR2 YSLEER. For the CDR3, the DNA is TGCGCCAGCAGCCAAGTAGGGAGGGCCAACTTTTCACCCCTCCACTTT. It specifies CASSQVGRANFSPLHF.

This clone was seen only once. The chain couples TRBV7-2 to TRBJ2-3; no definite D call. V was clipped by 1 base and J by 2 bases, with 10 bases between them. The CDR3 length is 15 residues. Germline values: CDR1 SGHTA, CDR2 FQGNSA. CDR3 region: CASSLDVTYTDTQYF. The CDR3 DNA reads TGTGCCAGCAGCTTAGATGTGACTTACACAGATACGCAGTATTTT.

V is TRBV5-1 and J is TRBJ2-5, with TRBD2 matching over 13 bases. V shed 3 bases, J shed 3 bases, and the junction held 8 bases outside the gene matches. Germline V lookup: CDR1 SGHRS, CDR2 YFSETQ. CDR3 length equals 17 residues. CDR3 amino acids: CASSYRTSGGLKETQYF. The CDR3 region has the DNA TGCGCCAGCAGCTATAGGACTAGCGGGGGTCTCAAAGAGACCCAGTACTTC.

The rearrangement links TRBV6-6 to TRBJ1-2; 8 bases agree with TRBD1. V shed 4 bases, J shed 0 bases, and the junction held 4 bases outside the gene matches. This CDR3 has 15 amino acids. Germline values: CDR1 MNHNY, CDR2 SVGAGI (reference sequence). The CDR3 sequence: CASSFGQGPNYGYTF. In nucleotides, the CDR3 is TGTGCCAGCAGTTTTGGACAGGGACCTAACTATGGCTACACCTTC.

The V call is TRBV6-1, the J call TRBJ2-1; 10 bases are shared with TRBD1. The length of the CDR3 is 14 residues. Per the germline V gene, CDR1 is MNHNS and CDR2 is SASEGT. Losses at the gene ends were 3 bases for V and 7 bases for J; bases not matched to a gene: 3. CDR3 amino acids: CASSETGGRNEQFF. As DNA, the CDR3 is TGTGCCAGCAGTGAGACAGGGGGCAGGAATGAGCAGTTCTTC.

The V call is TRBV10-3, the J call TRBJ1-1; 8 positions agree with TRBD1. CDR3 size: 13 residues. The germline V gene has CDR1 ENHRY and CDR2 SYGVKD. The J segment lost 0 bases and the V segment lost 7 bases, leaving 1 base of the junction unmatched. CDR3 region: CAITGGMNTEAFF. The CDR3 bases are TGTGCCATCACAGGGGGCATGAACACTGAAGCTTTCTTT.

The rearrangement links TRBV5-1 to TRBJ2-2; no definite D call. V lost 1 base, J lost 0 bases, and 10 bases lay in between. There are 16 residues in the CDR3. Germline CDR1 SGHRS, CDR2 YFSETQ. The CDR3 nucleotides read TGCGCCAGCAGCTTGAGACCGAACTCGAACACCGGGGAGCTGTTTTTT. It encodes CASSLRPNSNTGELFF.